This is a list of T cell receptor beta chains from one sample in a study of liver allograft versus peripheral blood T cells. In TCRdb, the reads were re-called with MiXCR into one record per CDR3 protein. The data contain some 2,000 distinct CDR3 sequences, roughly a sixth of them singletons. These receptor sequences come from a human patient who had a liver transplant. T cells may partly derive from the graft donor. CDR3s include the opening cysteine and the closing phenylalanine or tryptophan. Each record gives: J gene, V gene, clone size, D gene, CDR3 protein, CDR3 DNA. The D gene is left open where the match is weak. For some rows the clone size is stated as once, few or many, or as a class when expanded; others skip it.

j_gene: TRBJ2-3
v_gene: TRBV29-1
abundance: medium-sized
d_gene: NA
CDR3aa: CSVGNGAPTDTQYF
CDR3nt: TGCAGCGTCGGAAACGGGGCACCCACAGATACGCAGTATTTT

j_gene: TRBJ1-2
v_gene: TRBV30
abundance: few
d_gene: NA
CDR3aa: CAWSIWNYGYTF
CDR3nt: TGTGCCTGGAGTATATGGAACTATGGCTACACCTTC

j_gene: TRBJ1-5
v_gene: TRBV27
abundance: medium-sized
d_gene: NA
CDR3aa: CASSEQGVLGNQPQHF
CDR3nt: TGTGCCAGCAGTGAACAGGGAGTTTTAGGCAATCAGCCCCAGCATTTT

j_gene: TRBJ2-2
v_gene: TRBV6-1
abundance: medium-sized
d_gene: TRBD2
CDR3aa: CASSELAGGRTGELFF
CDR3nt: TGTGCCAGCAGTGAACTAGCGGGGGGCCGGACCGGGGAGCTGTTTTTT

j_gene: TRBJ2-7
v_gene: TRBV20-1
abundance: few
d_gene: NA
CDR3aa: CSALPRDGNEQYF
CDR3nt: TGCAGTGCTTTACCCAGGGACGGCAACGAGCAGTACTTC

j_gene: TRBJ2-3
v_gene: TRBV19
abundance: medium-sized
d_gene: TRBD2
CDR3aa: CASSLGLAGGTDTQYF
CDR3nt: TGTGCCAGTAGTTTAGGACTAGCGGGGGGCACAGATACGCAGTATTTT

j_gene: TRBJ2-3
v_gene: TRBV20-1
abundance: NA
d_gene: TRBD2
CDR3aa: CSARSGLAGAPSSSDTQYF
CDR3nt: TGCAGTGCTAGATCCGGGCTAGCGGGGGCCCCCTCGAGCTCAGATACGCAGTATTTT

j_gene: TRBJ2-7
v_gene: TRBV6-1
abundance: medium-sized
d_gene: TRBD2
CDR3aa: CASSEAWREIPYEQYF
CDR3nt: TGTGCCAGCAGTGAAGCTTGGCGGGAGATTCCCTACGAGCAGTACTTC

j_gene: TRBJ1-3
v_gene: TRBV7-9
abundance: few
d_gene: TRBD1
CDR3aa: CASSRQGRKISGNTIYF
CDR3nt: TGTGCCAGCAGCAGACAGGGGCGTAAAATCTCTGGAAACACCATATATTTT

j_gene: TRBJ1-4
v_gene: TRBV14
abundance: NA
d_gene: NA
CDR3aa: CASSHWRGDNEKLFF
CDR3nt: TGTGCCAGCAGCCATTGGAGGGGTGATAATGAAAAACTGTTTTTT

j_gene: TRBJ1-6
v_gene: TRBV9
abundance: medium-sized
d_gene: NA
CDR3aa: CASSVGLGVNSPLHF
CDR3nt: TGTGCCAGCAGCGTAGGTCTGGGAGTGAATTCACCCCTCCACTTT

j_gene: TRBJ2-3
v_gene: TRBV9
abundance: NA
d_gene: TRBD2
CDR3aa: CASSARLAGNTDTQYF
CDR3nt: TGTGCCAGCAGCGCCCGACTAGCGGGGAACACAGATACGCAGTATTTT

j_gene: TRBJ2-2
v_gene: TRBV7-9
abundance: many
d_gene: NA
CDR3aa: CASSFIQLANTGELFF
CDR3nt: TGTGCCAGCAGCTTTATTCAGTTAGCGAACACCGGGGAGCTGTTTTTT

j_gene: TRBJ2-1
v_gene: TRBV9
abundance: few
d_gene: NA
CDR3aa: CASSVTGGNEQFF
CDR3nt: TGTGCCAGCAGCGTGACGGGTGGGAATGAGCAGTTCTTC

j_gene: TRBJ2-7
v_gene: TRBV6-1
abundance: medium-sized
d_gene: NA
CDR3aa: CASSEVYGQPLSSYEQYF
CDR3nt: TGTGCCAGCAGTGAGGTGTACGGGCAGCCTTTATCTTCCTACGAGCAGTACTTC

j_gene: TRBJ2-7
v_gene: TRBV28
abundance: many
d_gene: TRBD1
CDR3aa: CASRRTGTGLYEQYF
CDR3nt: TGTGCCAGCAGACGGACCGGGACAGGGCTCTACGAGCAGTACTTC

j_gene: TRBJ2-7
v_gene: TRBV20-1
abundance: NA
d_gene: NA
CDR3aa: CSARGRESGTPYEQYF
CDR3nt: TGCAGTGCTAGAGGCAGGGAGAGCGGGACACCGTACGAGCAGTACTTC

j_gene: TRBJ2-7
v_gene: TRBV29-1
abundance: medium-sized
d_gene: TRBD1
CDR3aa: CSVSTGVSYEQYF
CDR3nt: TGCAGCGTATCGACAGGGGTATCCTACGAGCAGTACTTC

j_gene: TRBJ2-1
v_gene: TRBV27
abundance: NA
d_gene: TRBD1
CDR3aa: CASSLGTGGGYNEQFF
CDR3nt: TGTGCCAGCAGTCTGGGGACAGGGGGGGGCTACAATGAGCAGTTCTTC

j_gene: TRBJ2-1
v_gene: TRBV28
abundance: few
d_gene: TRBD2
CDR3aa: CATKLAGFYNEQFF
CDR3nt: TGTGCCACAAAACTAGCGGGATTTTACAATGAGCAGTTCTTC

j_gene: TRBJ2-1
v_gene: TRBV7-9
abundance: medium-sized
d_gene: NA
CDR3aa: CASSPQGGLPQLEQFF
CDR3nt: TGTGCCAGCAGTCCTCAAGGGGGACTCCCCCAATTGGAGCAGTTCTTC

j_gene: TRBJ1-5
v_gene: TRBV28
abundance: few
d_gene: NA
CDR3aa: CASISTPGASYSNQPQHF
CDR3nt: TGTGCCAGCATCTCAACGCCCGGGGCCTCTTATAGCAATCAGCCCCAGCATTTT

j_gene: TRBJ2-7
v_gene: TRBV7-9
abundance: NA
d_gene: TRBD1
CDR3aa: CASSLAQQGVKREQYF
CDR3nt: TGTGCCAGCAGCTTAGCCCAACAGGGGGTGAAGAGAGAGCAGTACTTC

j_gene: TRBJ2-3
v_gene: TRBV2
abundance: few
d_gene: TRBD2
CDR3aa: CASSETSGGAADTQYF
CDR3nt: TGTGCCAGCAGTGAAACTAGCGGGGGGGCCGCGGATACGCAGTATTTT

j_gene: TRBJ2-5
v_gene: TRBV11-2
abundance: NA
d_gene: NA
CDR3aa: CASSMTGQETQYF
CDR3nt: TGTGCCAGCAGCATGACAGGTCAAGAGACCCAGTACTTC

j_gene: TRBJ1-1
v_gene: TRBV28
abundance: medium-sized
d_gene: TRBD1
CDR3aa: CASRTTGQGARITEAFF
CDR3nt: TGTGCCAGCAGAACCACGGGACAGGGGGCGCGTATCACTGAAGCTTTCTTT

j_gene: TRBJ2-1
v_gene: TRBV5-1
abundance: few
d_gene: NA
CDR3aa: CASSQGGNEQFF
CDR3nt: TGCGCCAGCAGCCAGGGAGGAAATGAGCAGTTCTTC

j_gene: TRBJ2-1
v_gene: TRBV6-1
abundance: hyperexpanded
d_gene: TRBD2
CDR3aa: CASNGLAGDNEQFF
CDR3nt: TGTGCCAGCAACGGACTAGCGGGGGACAATGAGCAGTTCTTC

j_gene: TRBJ1-4
v_gene: TRBV7-2
abundance: medium-sized
d_gene: TRBD1
CDR3aa: CASSWTGGTNEKLFF
CDR3nt: TGTGCCAGCAGCTGGACAGGGGGGACTAATGAAAAACTGTTTTTT

j_gene: TRBJ1-5
v_gene: TRBV30
abundance: many
d_gene: NA
CDR3aa: CAWSFGQYNQPQHF
CDR3nt: TGTGCCTGGAGCTTTGGACAGTACAATCAGCCCCAGCATTTT

j_gene: TRBJ1-2
v_gene: TRBV19
abundance: medium-sized
d_gene: NA
CDR3aa: CASSNQGRSDYGYTF
CDR3nt: TGTGCCAGTAGTAACCAGGGCAGGTCCGACTATGGCTACACCTTC

j_gene: TRBJ1-2
v_gene: TRBV5-4
abundance: medium-sized
d_gene: NA
CDR3aa: CASSLIIPPYGYTF
CDR3nt: TGTGCCAGCAGCCTCATCATTCCCCCCTATGGCTACACCTTC

j_gene: TRBJ1-3
v_gene: TRBV7-9
abundance: medium-sized
d_gene: NA
CDR3aa: CASSSSSFSGNTIYF
CDR3nt: TGTGCCAGCAGCTCCAGCTCTTTCTCTGGAAACACCATATATTTT

j_gene: TRBJ2-4
v_gene: TRBV3-1
abundance: few
d_gene: NA
CDR3aa: CASSQDITAFKNIQYF
CDR3nt: TGTGCCAGCAGCCAAGATATAACAGCTTTCAAAAACATTCAGTACTTC

j_gene: TRBJ2-1
v_gene: TRBV7-9
abundance: medium-sized
d_gene: TRBD1
CDR3aa: CASSIGQGIYNEQFF
CDR3nt: TGTGCCAGCAGCATTGGACAGGGGATCTACAATGAGCAGTTCTTC

j_gene: TRBJ1-1
v_gene: TRBV12-3/TRBV12-4
abundance: medium-sized
d_gene: NA
CDR3aa: CASSLIPSGAEAFF
CDR3nt: TGTGCCAGCAGTTTGATACCCTCCGGAGCTGAAGCTTTCTTT

j_gene: TRBJ2-7
v_gene: TRBV7-9
abundance: many
d_gene: NA
CDR3aa: CASSPTGQFSYEQYF
CDR3nt: TGTGCCAGCAGTCCCACCGGACAGTTCTCCTACGAGCAGTACTTC

j_gene: TRBJ2-1
v_gene: TRBV12-3/TRBV12-4
abundance: NA
d_gene: TRBD2
CDR3aa: CASSLGGAGVYEQFF
CDR3nt: TGTGCCAGCAGTTTAGGAGGAGCGGGAGTTTATGAGCAGTTCTTC

j_gene: TRBJ2-3
v_gene: TRBV30
abundance: many
d_gene: TRBD1
CDR3aa: CAWSVQWGQTSTDTQYF
CDR3nt: TGTGCCTGGAGTGTACAGTGGGGACAGACTAGCACAGATACGCAGTATTTT

j_gene: TRBJ2-1
v_gene: TRBV7-2
abundance: NA
d_gene: TRBD2
CDR3aa: CASSFSGLAGVYNEQFF
CDR3nt: TGTGCCAGCAGTTTTTCCGGACTAGCGGGAGTCTACAATGAGCAGTTCTTC

j_gene: TRBJ1-1
v_gene: TRBV12-3/TRBV12-4
abundance: NA
d_gene: NA
CDR3aa: CASNMRGADTEAFF
CDR3nt: TGTGCCAGCAACATGAGGGGGGCGGACACTGAAGCTTTCTTT

j_gene: TRBJ2-7
v_gene: TRBV27
abundance: many
d_gene: NA
CDR3aa: CASSPSTGVLSYEQYF
CDR3nt: TGTGCCAGCAGTCCCTCGACAGGCGTTCTTTCCTACGAGCAGTACTTC

j_gene: TRBJ2-3
v_gene: TRBV30
abundance: NA
d_gene: NA
CDR3aa: CAWSAGISVTDTQYF
CDR3nt: TGTGCCTGGAGTGCCGGAATCTCCGTCACAGATACGCAGTATTTT

j_gene: TRBJ2-7
v_gene: TRBV29-1
abundance: medium-sized
d_gene: NA
CDR3aa: CSVGLGGSTTDEQYF
CDR3nt: TGCAGCGTTGGCCTCGGAGGGTCCACCACCGACGAGCAGTACTTC

j_gene: TRBJ1-1
v_gene: TRBV20-1
abundance: NA
d_gene: TRBD1
CDR3aa: CSATGQGMNTEAFF
CDR3nt: TGCAGTGCCACGGGACAGGGGATGAACACTGAAGCTTTCTTT

j_gene: TRBJ2-2
v_gene: TRBV15
abundance: large
d_gene: NA
CDR3aa: CATSRDQKIGELFF
CDR3nt: TGTGCCACCAGCAGAGATCAAAAGATCGGGGAGCTGTTTTTT

j_gene: TRBJ2-3
v_gene: TRBV7-2
abundance: few
d_gene: TRBD2
CDR3aa: CASSLAFGLAGELGTDTQYF
CDR3nt: TGTGCCAGCAGCTTAGCTTTTGGACTAGCGGGAGAACTGGGCACAGATACGCAGTATTTT

j_gene: TRBJ2-1
v_gene: TRBV7-9
abundance: many
d_gene: NA
CDR3aa: CASSSYGRTYNEQFF
CDR3nt: TGTGCCAGCAGCTCATACGGGCGCACGTACAATGAGCAGTTCTTC

j_gene: TRBJ2-7
v_gene: TRBV6-1
abundance: many
d_gene: TRBD1
CDR3aa: CASREADRNTYEQYF
CDR3nt: TGTGCCAGCAGGGAAGCGGACAGGAACACCTACGAGCAGTACTTC

j_gene: TRBJ2-7
v_gene: TRBV7-2
abundance: medium-sized
d_gene: NA
CDR3aa: CASSFYRDYEQYF
CDR3nt: TGTGCCAGCAGCTTTTACAGGGACTACGAGCAGTACTTC

j_gene: TRBJ2-7
v_gene: TRBV18
abundance: many
d_gene: NA
CDR3aa: CASSPTRDKDYEQYF
CDR3nt: TGTGCCAGCTCACCGACGAGGGACAAGGACTACGAGCAGTACTTC

j_gene: TRBJ2-5
v_gene: TRBV24-1
abundance: NA
d_gene: TRBD1
CDR3aa: CATSDSGGRQETQYF
CDR3nt: TGTGCCACCAGTGATTCAGGGGGCCGACAAGAGACCCAGTACTTC

j_gene: TRBJ2-1
v_gene: TRBV6-1
abundance: NA
d_gene: TRBD2
CDR3aa: CASSEWLAGGGEQFF
CDR3nt: TGTGCCAGCAGTGAATGGTTAGCGGGAGGAGGTGAGCAGTTCTTC

j_gene: TRBJ2-7
v_gene: TRBV2
abundance: NA
d_gene: NA
CDR3aa: CASRAPFEGSSYEQYF
CDR3nt: TGTGCCAGCAGAGCACCTTTCGAAGGGAGCTCCTACGAGCAGTACTTC

j_gene: TRBJ1-4
v_gene: TRBV20-1
abundance: few
d_gene: NA
CDR3aa: CSARARVGEKLFF
CDR3nt: TGCAGTGCTAGAGCCAGGGTGGGGGAAAAACTGTTTTTT

j_gene: TRBJ1-5
v_gene: TRBV27
abundance: few
d_gene: NA
CDR3aa: CASSLSPIQPQHF
CDR3nt: TGTGCCAGCAGTTTATCCCCTATTCAGCCCCAGCATTTT

j_gene: TRBJ2-2
v_gene: TRBV28
abundance: few
d_gene: TRBD1
CDR3aa: CASSFGRGLKELFF
CDR3nt: TGTGCCAGCAGTTTTGGCAGGGGGCTAAAAGAGCTGTTTTTT

j_gene: TRBJ2-5
v_gene: TRBV28
abundance: few
d_gene: NA
CDR3aa: CASSGLGGDRGTQYF
CDR3nt: TGTGCCAGCAGTGGATTGGGGGGCGATAGGGGGACCCAGTACTTC

j_gene: TRBJ1-5
v_gene: TRBV27
abundance: NA
d_gene: NA
CDR3aa: CASSSFGERNQPQHF
CDR3nt: TGTGCCAGCAGTTCCTTCGGGGAGAGGAACCAGCCCCAGCATTTT

j_gene: TRBJ1-3
v_gene: TRBV12-3/TRBV12-4
abundance: once
d_gene: NA
CDR3aa: CASAGGTDFSSGNTIYF
CDR3nt: TGTGCCAGCGCCGGGGGGACCGACTTTTCCTCTGGAAACACCATATATTTT